This TCR beta chain was found in a study of cytomegalovirus exposure and HLA in healthy donors. PCR amplification relied on 60 Vbeta primers (plus 13 Jbeta primers). The repertoire was sequenced with immunoSEQ multiplex PCR; TCRdb's copy has only in-frame clones and lacks some. This sample's table reports 95,000 to 150,000 clones. Trimming cost V 5 bases and J 10 bases, with 9 bases left between them. The CDR3 is 11 amino acids. Germline CDR1 LNHNV, CDR2 YYDKDF (reference sequence). Sequencing was carried out using PBMCs. This sequence originates from a man aged 18 to 29 in good health and CMV-seronegative. This rearrangement joins TRBV15 to TRBJ2-1; D is possibly TRBD1 (6 bases). CDR3 in amino acids: CATSEGTEQFF. In nucleotides, the CDR3 is TGTGCCACCAGCGAAGGGACAGAGCAGTTCTTC. The entire variable domain, with the rest obtained from reference TRBV15 and TRBJ2-1, is as follows: DAMVIQNPRYQVTQFGKPVTLSCSQTLNHNVMYWYQQKSSQAPKLLFHYYDKDFNNEADTPDNFQSRRPNTSFCFLDIRSPGLGDTAMYLCATSEGTEQFFGPGTRLTVL.